Included here is one T cell receptor (beta chain) sequence, with context. This record comes from a study of blood T cell repertoires in COVID-19. For the study at large: Sample material is recorded as cDNA or gDNA derived from T cells, B-cell-depleted T cells, or PBMCs.

The ends were cut back, 3 bases at V and 7 bases at J, with 16 bases in the middle. The CDR3 loop spans 15 amino acids. The germline V gene has CDR1 SGHDN and CDR2 FVKESK. Libraries were prepared by immunoSEQ multiplex PCR; TCRdb keeps only in-frame clonotypes and omits some of them. The sample has roughly 150,000 clones; 84% are singletons. Material for sequencing was PBMCs or T cells enriched from blood (not recorded which). This TCR came from a woman aged 50 to 60 who had recovered from COVID-19. V and J are TRBV14 and TRBJ2-1; D might be TRBD2 (7 bases). CDR3 amino acids: CASSHSGGPLNEQFF. DNA of the CDR3: TGTGCCAGCAGCCATTCCGGGGGGCCCTTAAATGAGCAGTTCTTC.